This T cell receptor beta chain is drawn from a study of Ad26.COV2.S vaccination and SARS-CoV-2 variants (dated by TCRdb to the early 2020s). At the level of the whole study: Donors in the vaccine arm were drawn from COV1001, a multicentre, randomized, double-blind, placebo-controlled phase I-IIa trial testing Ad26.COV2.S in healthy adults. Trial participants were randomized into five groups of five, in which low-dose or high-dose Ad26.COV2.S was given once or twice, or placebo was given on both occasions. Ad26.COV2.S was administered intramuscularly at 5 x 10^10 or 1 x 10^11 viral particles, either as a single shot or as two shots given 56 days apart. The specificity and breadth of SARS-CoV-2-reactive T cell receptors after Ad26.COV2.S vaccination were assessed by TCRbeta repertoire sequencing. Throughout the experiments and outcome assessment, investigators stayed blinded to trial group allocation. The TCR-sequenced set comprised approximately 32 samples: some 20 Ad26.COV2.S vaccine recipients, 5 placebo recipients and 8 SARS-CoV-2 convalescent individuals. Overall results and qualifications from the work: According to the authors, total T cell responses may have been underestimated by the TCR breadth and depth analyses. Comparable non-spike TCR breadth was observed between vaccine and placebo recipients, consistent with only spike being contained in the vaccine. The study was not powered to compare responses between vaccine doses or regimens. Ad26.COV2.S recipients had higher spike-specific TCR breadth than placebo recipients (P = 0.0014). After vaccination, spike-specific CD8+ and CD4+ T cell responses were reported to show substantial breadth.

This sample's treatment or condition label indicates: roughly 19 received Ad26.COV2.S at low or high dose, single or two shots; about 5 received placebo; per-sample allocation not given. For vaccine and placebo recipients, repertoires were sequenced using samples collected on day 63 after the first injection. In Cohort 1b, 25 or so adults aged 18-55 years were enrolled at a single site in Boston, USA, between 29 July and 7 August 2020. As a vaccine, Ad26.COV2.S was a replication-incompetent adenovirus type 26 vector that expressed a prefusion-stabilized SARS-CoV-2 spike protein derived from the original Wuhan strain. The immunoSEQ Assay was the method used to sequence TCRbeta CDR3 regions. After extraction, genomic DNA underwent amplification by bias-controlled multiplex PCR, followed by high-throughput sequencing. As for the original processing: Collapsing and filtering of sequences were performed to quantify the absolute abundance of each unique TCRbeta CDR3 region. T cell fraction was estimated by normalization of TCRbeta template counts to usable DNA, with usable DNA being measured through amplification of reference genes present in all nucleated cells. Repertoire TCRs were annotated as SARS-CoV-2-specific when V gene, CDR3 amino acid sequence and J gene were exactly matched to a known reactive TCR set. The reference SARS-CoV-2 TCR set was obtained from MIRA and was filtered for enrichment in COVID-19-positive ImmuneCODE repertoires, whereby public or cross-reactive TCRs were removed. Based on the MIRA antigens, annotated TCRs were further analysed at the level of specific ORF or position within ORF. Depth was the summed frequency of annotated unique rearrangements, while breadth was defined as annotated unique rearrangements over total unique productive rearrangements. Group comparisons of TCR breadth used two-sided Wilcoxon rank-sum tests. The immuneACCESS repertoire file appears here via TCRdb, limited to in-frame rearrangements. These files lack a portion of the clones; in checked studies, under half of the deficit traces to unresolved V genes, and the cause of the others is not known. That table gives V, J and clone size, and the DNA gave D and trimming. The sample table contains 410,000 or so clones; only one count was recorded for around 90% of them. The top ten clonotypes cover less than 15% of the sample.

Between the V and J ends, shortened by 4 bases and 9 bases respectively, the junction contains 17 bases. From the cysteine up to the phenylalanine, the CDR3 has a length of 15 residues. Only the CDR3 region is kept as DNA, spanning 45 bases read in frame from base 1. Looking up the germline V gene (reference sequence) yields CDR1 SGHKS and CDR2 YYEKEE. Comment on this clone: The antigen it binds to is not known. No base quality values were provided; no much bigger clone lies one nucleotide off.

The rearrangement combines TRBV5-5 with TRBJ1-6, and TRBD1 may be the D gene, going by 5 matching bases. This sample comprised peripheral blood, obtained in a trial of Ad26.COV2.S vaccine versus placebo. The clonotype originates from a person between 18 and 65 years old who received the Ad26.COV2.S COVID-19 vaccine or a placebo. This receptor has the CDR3 CASSASGTGVSPLHF. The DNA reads TGTGCCAGCAGCGCGTCCGGGACGGGAGTTTCACCCCTCCACTTT.